This T cell receptor (beta chain) was captured by sequencing in a study of blood T cell repertoires in COVID-19. As for the study in general: Sites across the United States, Italy and Spain contributed samples from acute and convalescent COVID-19. The analysed material was cDNA or gDNA that came from T cells, B-cell-depleted T cells, or PBMCs.

In the source study's methods: Nucleated cell number was recorded as an estimate derived from reference gene primer amplification. Sequencing was performed with immunoSEQ multiplex PCR; in TCRdb, only in-frame clones are kept and a portion is missing. V, J and clone size reflect that table, while D and trimming were determined from the DNA. In the table there are under 65,000 clones, about 90% of which are singletons. V gave up 2 bases and J gave up 6 bases, with 12 bases separating them. The germline gives CDR1 SGHTA, CDR2 FQGTGA. This CDR3 has 14 residues. The J gene is TRBJ2-3, the V gene TRBV7-3; weak D call: TRBD1 (6 bases). The sample taken for sequencing was peripheral blood. The receptor was derived from a human donor in a cohort sampled during active COVID-19. In DNA, the CDR3 is TGTGCCAGCAGCTTAGAGTCAGGGGCGGATACGCAGTATTTT. Translated, it gives CASSLESGADTQYF.